Below are 20 T cell receptor beta chains sequenced from a single sample in a study of beta chain features in type 1 diabetes. Expressed TCRB transcripts were sequenced because the entire RNA isolate underwent reverse transcription. The table came from immunoSEQ multiplex PCR; TCRdb's copy has only in-frame clones and leaves some out. The sample holds about 27,000 clones, around 54% seen once. Study-level findings and limits: In every one of the four CD4+ subsets, TCRB CDR3s were moderately but significantly shorter in Type 1 diabetes patients.

These receptors' antigens are unknown. Sequencing used Tregs from blood. The receptors were gathered from a woman aged 18-29 years with type 1 diabetes.

Here the CDR3 reads CASRGTGRFSYEQYF. As DNA, the CDR3 is TGTGCCAGCAGGGGGACAGGGAGGTTTTCCTACGAGCAGTACTTC. The chain couples TRBV27 to TRBJ2-7; 9 bases map to TRBD1. Losses at the gene ends were 6 bases for V and 1 base for J; bases not matched to a gene: 7. This CDR3 spans 15 amino acids. Germline V gives CDR1 MNHEY, CDR2 SMNVEV (reference sequence).

The chain employs TRBV6-6 and TRBJ2-1; 9 positions match TRBD2. Trimming took 7 bases from V and 8 from J; bases not matched to a gene: 12. The CDR3 is 15 amino acids. In germline, CDR1 is MNHNY, CDR2 SVGAGI (reference sequence). The CDR3 nucleotides read TGTGCCAGCAATAGCGGGAGCGCCGGGCTCGATGAGCAGTTCTTC. As protein: CASNSGSAGLDEQFF.

The chain is built from TRBV5-6 and TRBJ2-5; D gene ambiguous. Trimming cost V 2 bases and J 2 bases, with 10 bases left between them. Germline V CDR1 and CDR2: SGHDT, YYEEEE. CDR3 length equals 14 residues. This CDR3 reads CASSLRSVQETQYF. CDR3 nucleotides: TGTGCCAGCAGCTTAAGGAGCGTACAAGAGACCCAGTACTTC.

This clone was found a few times. The V gene is TRBV25-1, the J gene TRBJ2-7; 7 bases are a match to TRBD1. The germline V gene encodes CDR1 MGHDK and CDR2 SYGVNS. V shed 3 bases, J shed 0 bases, and the junction held 11 bases outside the gene matches. This CDR3 comprises 17 residues. DNA of the CDR3: TGTGCCAGCAGTGACCCCCTAGGACAGGCCCCCTCCTACGAGCAGTACGTC. Translation gives CASSDPLGQAPSYEQYV.

The chain joins TRBV18 to TRBJ2-5; 7 bases align to TRBD1. The CDR3 sequence is 18 residues long. Germline V CDR1 and CDR2: KGHSH, LQKENI. Trimming removed 3 bases from V and 1 base from J; junction bases left unmatched: 14. The CDR3: CASSPRQGGLSAQETQYF. The CDR3 DNA sequence: TGTGCCAGCTCACCGCGACAGGGCGGACTCTCGGCCCAAGAGACCCAGTACTTC.

The chain links TRBV19 to TRBJ2-3; D not certain. The CDR3 is made up of 12 amino acids. The germline V and J ends were trimmed by 5 bases and 1 base, with 4 bases remaining between them. Germline assignment: CDR1 LNHDA and CDR2 SQIVND (reference sequence). The CDR3 DNA reads TGTGCCAGTAGTCAGGGCACAGATACGCAGTATTTT. Its protein product is CASSQGTDTQYF.

This clone was seen a single time. V is TRBV6-6 and J is TRBJ2-7; D ambiguous. V gave up 4 bases and J gave up 4 bases, with 11 bases separating them. This CDR3 contains 13 residues. The germline V gene has CDR1 MNHNY and CDR2 SVGAGI (reference sequence). For the CDR3, the DNA is TGTGCCAGCAGTTTGAGAGGTGGGTACGAGCAGTACTTC. It translates to CASSLRGGYEQYF.

This clone was seen a few times. This chain connects TRBV2 to TRBJ1-5; D is unclear. CDR3 length: 13 residues. Trimming removed 7 bases at V and 1 base at J, with 8 bases between. Per the germline V gene, CDR1 is SNHLY and CDR2 is FYNNEI. In DNA, the CDR3 is TGTGCCAGCAAAATAGAAAGCAATCAGCCCCAGCATTTT. As protein: CASKIESNQPQHF.

This clone was picked up a small number of times. The V and J genes are TRBV20-1 and TRBJ1-2, with no clear D. The CDR3 length is 11 residues. Germline V gene sequence: CDR1 DFQATT, CDR2 SNEGSKA (reference sequence). Trimming stripped 7 bases from V and 2 bases from J, with 8 bases between. For the CDR3, the DNA is TGCAGTGTATCAGGAAACTATGGCTACACCTTC. Amino acid sequence: CSVSGNYGYTF.

In this sample, this clone turned up a few times. The chain links TRBV7-2 to TRBJ2-2; no definite D call. The germline V and J ends were trimmed by 3 bases and 0 bases, with 8 bases remaining between them. CDR1 and CDR2 from the germline V gene are SGHTA and FQGNSA. The CDR3 consists of 15 residues. The CDR3 DNA sequence: TGTGCCAGCAGCTTGGGCTACCCGAACACCGGGGAGCTGTTTTTT. It encodes CASSLGYPNTGELFF.

This clone was recorded a few times. This chain links TRBV5-4 with TRBJ2-1; 12 bases match TRBD2. The CDR3 consists of 15 residues. Germline CDR1 is SGHNT and CDR2 is YYREEE (reference sequence). V trimming: 8 bases; J trimming: 7 bases; junction bases outside the gene matches: 10. The CDR3 DNA follows: TGTGCCAGTATACGAAAGGGACTAGCGGGTAATGAGCAGTTCTTC. Translating it yields CASIRKGLAGNEQFF.

The chain couples TRBV23-1 to TRBJ2-7; no definite D call. TRBV23-1 is assigned to the ORF class and has an uncertain function. The V end lost 3 bases, the J end lost 11 bases, and 11 bases lay between the germline ends. CDR3 length equals 11 residues. The CDR3 region is CASSHLSFKYV. Here the CDR3 DNA reads TGCGCCAGCAGTCACTTGAGTTTTAAGTACGTC.

The chain carries TRBV6-6 and TRBJ2-3; 7 bases are a match to TRBD1. The V gene end was trimmed by 6 bases and the J gene end by 2 bases; junction bases not matched to a gene: 11. Germline lookup yields CDR1 MNHNY and CDR2 SVGAGI (reference sequence). This CDR3 spans 16 amino acids. The CDR3 nucleotides are TGTGCCAGCAGAACCGGGACAGAGCATTCCACAGATACGCAGTATTTT. Encoded protein: CASRTGTEHSTDTQYF.

This sequence joins TRBV18 and TRBJ2-1; the match to TRBD2 covers 13 bases. In germline, CDR1 is KGHSH, CDR2 LQKENI. Trimming cost V 0 bases and J 2 bases; bases outside gene matches: 4. The CDR3 covers 18 residues. In nucleotides, the CDR3 is TGTGCCAGCTCACCACCGGTGACTAGCGGGAGGACCTACAATGAGCAGTTCTTC. It encodes CASSPPVTSGRTYNEQFF.

V is TRBV6-5 and J is TRBJ1-5, with D uncertain. CDR3 length: 15 residues. Looked up from germline, CDR1 is MNHEY and CDR2 is SVGAGI. V was pared by 0 bases and J by 4 bases, with 10 bases between. CDR3 amino acids: CASSYSRGGNQPQHF. CDR3 nucleotides: TGTGCCAGCAGTTACTCGAGAGGAGGGAATCAGCCCCAGCATTTT.

This clone has more than one count but fewer than ten. The V call is TRBV6-5, the J call TRBJ2-2; TRBD2 aligns across 11 bases. This CDR3 comprises 16 residues. Unmatched junction bases numbered 4, after V lost 3 bases and J lost 4 bases. CDR1 is MNHEY, CDR2 SVGAGI, per germline. In nucleotides, the CDR3 is TGTGCCAGCAGTTATCGGCTAGCGGGAGGCACCGGGGAGCTGTTTTTT. This encodes CASSYRLAGGTGELFF.

The chain has TRBV7-2 and TRBJ1-2; TRBD1 agrees at 7 bases. Trimming removed 0 bases from V and 3 bases from J; junction bases left unmatched: 1. Germline-derived CDR1 and CDR2 are SGHTA and FQGNSA. The CDR3 is 14 residues long. CDR3 amino acids: CASSLAGTDYGYTF. The CDR3 nucleotides are TGTGCCAGCAGCTTAGCCGGGACAGACTATGGCTACACCTTC.

The chain has TRBV4-3 and TRBJ2-4, with TRBD2 matching over 9 bases. The V gene end was trimmed by 0 bases and the J gene end by 2 bases; junction bases not matched to a gene: 2. The CDR3 spans 16 residues. Germline values: CDR1 LGHNA, CDR2 YSLEER. The CDR3: CASSQDAGGTKNIQYF. As DNA, the CDR3 is TGCGCCAGCAGCCAAGATGCGGGAGGGACCAAAAACATTCAGTACTTC.

The table lists this clone with a few counts. This chain connects TRBV10-2 to TRBJ2-5; TRBD1 agrees at 11 bases. The CDR3 contains 16 residues. The germline CDR1 and CDR2 sequences are WSHSY and SAAADI. After removal of 7 bases from V and 5 bases from J, the junction contained 12 bases not matched to a gene. DNA for the CDR3: TGCGCCAGCACCTCCGGGACAGGGGGTTTTTCGGAGACCCAGTACTTC. Protein: CASTSGTGGFSETQYF.

The chain uses TRBV7-3 and TRBJ2-1; 7 bases agree with TRBD2. CDR1 and CDR2 from the germline V gene are SGHTA and FQGTGA. The junction had 4 bases not matched to a gene; V was cut back by 1 base and J by 4 bases. There are 15 residues in the CDR3. Here the CDR3 DNA reads TGTGCCAGCAGCTTAAGGAGGGAGGGGTACAATGAGCAGTTCTTC. It codes for CASSLRREGYNEQFF.